Listed below are T cell receptor beta chains from one sample, sequenced in a study of identical twins. In TCRdb, the 5' RACE reads were re-called with MiXCR into one record per CDR3 protein. This table has 450,000 to 500,000 distinct CDR3 sequences, about 13% appearing once. These records were also assigned to another study, of yellow fever vaccine responses in identical twins.

Sample: CD4+ T cells sorted from blood. The receptor source for this set is a woman in her late teens or twenties in good health. CDR3s leave out the opening cysteine and the closing phenylalanine or tryptophan. Each record gives: J gene, clone size, V gene, CDR3 protein. Only part of the rows carry a size: once, few, many, or a class if the clone is expanded.

>TRBJ2-6|few|TRBV11-2
ASSLLRGFDAGANVLT
>TRBJ2-7|NA|TRBV25-1
ASSGTPWGQY
>TRBJ2-5|many|TRBV10-3
AIRMGLAGSQETQY
>TRBJ2-5|few|TRBV6-5
ASSYSASSIGETQY
>TRBJ2-1|NA|TRBV2
ACSTGTSGTIRGNEQF
>TRBJ2-2|NA|TRBV9
ASSVTGTNTGELF
>TRBJ1-2|NA|TRBV29-1
SEPGQRKTYGYT
>TRBJ1-1|NA|TRBV14
ASSRYNRGGTEAF
>TRBJ2-2|many|TRBV7-8
ASRSDYTGELF
>TRBJ2-2|NA|TRBV5-3
ARSSTTRPGELF
>TRBJ2-7|few|TRBV7-2
ASSTTWGHAYEQY
>TRBJ1-2|few|TRBV29-1
SVEKVGGYT
>TRBJ2-5|NA|TRBV5-1
ASRLRGLAGPQETQY
>TRBJ2-3|NA|TRBV5-1
ASSTDRGNTDTQY
>TRBJ2-5|many|TRBV7-8
ASRYRVGQETQY
>TRBJ2-1|many|TRBV18
ASSPLDNEQF
>TRBJ2-5|few|TRBV12-3/TRBV12-4
ASATTRGQETQY
>TRBJ2-1|NA|TRBV4-1
ASSLRSGLAGNEQF
>TRBJ2-1|many|TRBV5-1
ASSQGQGFYNEQF
>TRBJ1-5|NA|TRBV28
ASTSLKGGTQPQH
>TRBJ2-1|NA|TRBV14
ASSPPAKLAGKSYNEQF
>TRBJ1-1|few|TRBV7-9
ASSLMGKGSGTEAF
>TRBJ1-5|NA|TRBV6-1
ASMVQDGLDQPQH
>TRBJ2-1|NA|TRBV29-1
SVVARTSGSHEQF
>TRBJ1-6|many|TRBV6-5
ASTFRGGGDSYNSPLH
>TRBJ2-5|NA|TRBV6-4
ASSQPGHLQETQY
>TRBJ2-7|NA|TRBV7-9
ASSPDLISYEQY
>TRBJ1-6|few|TRBV3-1
ASSQGAGRSYNSPLH
>TRBJ1-1|few|TRBV3-1
ASSAPGGTEAF
>TRBJ2-7|many|TRBV12-3/TRBV12-4
ASSRTSGRYEQY
>TRBJ1-5|NA|TRBV28
ASSQTGGVQPQH
>TRBJ1-5|NA|TRBV27
ASRSLGGDSQPQH
>TRBJ2-5|NA|TRBV9
ASSEGLAGGYQETQY
>TRBJ2-1|few|TRBV4-2
ASSQDPSSGGAREQF
>TRBJ2-1|NA|TRBV29-1
SVGLRDFSYNEQF
>TRBJ2-3|NA|TRBV4-3
ASSHRRTGGSIGDTQY
>TRBJ1-1|few|TRBV11-2
ASSLDWVAEAF
>TRBJ1-1|few|TRBV4-3
ASSQVLLGTEAF
>TRBJ2-7|many|TRBV5-1
ASSLEGQGGYEQY
>TRBJ2-3|few|TRBV5-1
ASSSTGAPDTQY
>TRBJ2-1|few|TRBV19
ASSIRLAGGYNEQF
>TRBJ1-1|NA|TRBV4-2
ASGTQGNTEAF
>TRBJ1-1|many|TRBV2
ASSESRGKAF
>TRBJ2-1|few|TRBV20-1
SALQGSAYNEQF
>TRBJ1-5|NA|TRBV20-1
SAIDRGNQPQH
>TRBJ2-7|many|TRBV20-1
SARGAGVGGEQY
>TRBJ1-1|few|TRBV19
ASLVRSGAEAF
>TRBJ2-3|NA|TRBV7-8
ASSPAGSGGPTDTQY
>TRBJ2-7|NA|TRBV5-6
ASSLGRNYEQY
>TRBJ2-2|many|TRBV4-2
ASSQRAIRLADTGELF
>TRBJ2-2|few|TRBV2
ASSLGGRTGELF
>TRBJ1-2|many|TRBV20-1
SAKEDGPYGYT
>TRBJ2-7|many|TRBV29-1
SVEGSGGYEQY
>TRBJ2-1|few|TRBV4-3
ASSPIAELYNNEQF
>TRBJ2-1|NA|TRBV7-6
ASSLQGTQTHNEQF
>TRBJ1-4|NA|TRBV4-2
ASSQRLVAEKLF
>TRBJ2-3|few|TRBV29-1
SVWSSTDTQY
>TRBJ2-5|few|TRBV7-8
ASSFVRSLGGETQY
>TRBJ2-5|NA|TRBV20-1
SARMEQGETQY
>TRBJ2-7|few|TRBV18
ASSPPGLAGPEQY